This T cell receptor beta chain was captured in a study of PD-1 blockade in classical Hodgkin lymphoma. TCRdb keeps only in-frame clones here, not all; method: immunoSEQ multiplex PCR. Of approximately 39,000 clones in the sample, 77% were seen once. Study outcomes and limitations: The origin of the repertoire differences remains undefined, with disease activity or prior therapy as possible causes. A reduction in baseline TCR diversity was reportedly seen in newly diagnosed patients relative to healthy donors. Lower baseline TCR diversity marked trial partial responders and progressors. With CD4+ cells, TCR diversity rose significantly by C4D1, but not with CD8+ cells.

V lost 0 bases, J lost 5 bases, and 7 bases lay in between. The CDR3 is made up of 13 amino acids. CDR1 and CDR2 from the germline V gene are MDHEN and SYDVKM. This clone is medium-sized in the sample. As yet, its antigen is unknown. As to time point: cycle 4 day 1 (C4D1), after about 6 weeks of nivolumab. Each patient relapsed following autologous stem cell transplantation, and prior brentuximab vedotin exposure differed. The receptor was isolated from a human donor with classical Hodgkin lymphoma. J is TRBJ1-1 and V is TRBV28; D is ambiguous. Sequenced material: peripheral blood mononuclear cells (PBMCs), taken before the fourth cycle of nivolumab. In DNA form, the CDR3 reads TGTGCCAGCAGTTTATGGTTAAGGACTGAAGCTTTCTTT. It yields the protein CASSLWLRTEAFF.